The clone carrying this T cell receptor (beta chain) appeared once. The antigen remains undetermined. The data stem from a study of T cell repertoires in cytomegalovirus infection. Via MiXCR, TCRdb re-called the reads, giving one row per CDR3 protein. The sample has around 85,000 distinct CDR3 sequences; about 45% are singletons. Trimming stripped 8 bases from V and 0 bases from J, with 8 bases between. The CDR3 runs to 13 residues. Germline V gives CDR1 SGHTA, CDR2 FQGTGA. The chain carries TRBV7-3 and TRBJ1-5, with D hard to call. The sample consisted of CD8+ T cells from cultured PBMCs, taken from culture after CMV antigen stimulation. The source is a human donor in good health (CMV status not recorded). Some clones in this sample may be carry-over from other donors' samples. The CDR3 loop is CASALNSNQPQHF. The DNA for the CDR3 is TGTGCCAGCGCATTGAATAGCAATCAGCCCCAGCATTTT.